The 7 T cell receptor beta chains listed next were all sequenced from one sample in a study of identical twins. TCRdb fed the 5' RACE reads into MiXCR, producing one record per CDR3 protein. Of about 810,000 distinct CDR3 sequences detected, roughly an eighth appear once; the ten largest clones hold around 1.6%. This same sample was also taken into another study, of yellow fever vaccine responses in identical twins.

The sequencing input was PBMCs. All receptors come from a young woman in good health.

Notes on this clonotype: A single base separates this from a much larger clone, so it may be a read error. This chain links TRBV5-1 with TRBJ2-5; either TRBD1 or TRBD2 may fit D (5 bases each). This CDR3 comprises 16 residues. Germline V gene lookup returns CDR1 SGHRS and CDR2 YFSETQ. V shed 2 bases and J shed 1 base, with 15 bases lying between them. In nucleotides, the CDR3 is TGCGCCAGCAGCTTTAGTGGAGGACAAGTCCAAGAGACCCAGTACTTC. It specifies CASSFSGGQVQETQYF. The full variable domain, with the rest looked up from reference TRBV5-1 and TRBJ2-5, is KAGVTQTPRYLIKTRGQQVTLSCSPISGHRSVSWYQQTPGQGLQFLFEYFSETQRNKGNFPGRFSGRQFSNSRSEMNVSTLELGDSALYLCASSFSGGQVQETQYFGPGTRLLVL.

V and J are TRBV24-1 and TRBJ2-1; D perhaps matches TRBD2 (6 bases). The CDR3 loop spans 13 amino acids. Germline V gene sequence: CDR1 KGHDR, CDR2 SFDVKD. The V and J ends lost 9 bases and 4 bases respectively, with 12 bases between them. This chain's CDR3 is CATVGAGYNEQFF. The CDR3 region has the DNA TGTGCCACCGTTGGGGCGGGATACAATGAGCAGTTCTTC.

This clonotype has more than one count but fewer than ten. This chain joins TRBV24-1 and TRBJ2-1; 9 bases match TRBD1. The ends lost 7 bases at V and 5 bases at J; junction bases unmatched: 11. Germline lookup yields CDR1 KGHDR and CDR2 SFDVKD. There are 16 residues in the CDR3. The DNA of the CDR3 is TGTGCCACCAGGGGGGGCTTGGGACAGGGAAACAATGAGCAGTTCTTC. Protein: CATRGGLGQGNNEQFF.

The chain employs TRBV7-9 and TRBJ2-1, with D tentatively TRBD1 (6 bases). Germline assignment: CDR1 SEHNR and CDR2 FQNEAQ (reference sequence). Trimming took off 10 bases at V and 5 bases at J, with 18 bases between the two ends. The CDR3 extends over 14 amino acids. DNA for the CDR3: TGTGCCAACCAACCGGGACAAGGTAACAATGAGCAGTTCTTC. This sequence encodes CANQPGQGNNEQFF.

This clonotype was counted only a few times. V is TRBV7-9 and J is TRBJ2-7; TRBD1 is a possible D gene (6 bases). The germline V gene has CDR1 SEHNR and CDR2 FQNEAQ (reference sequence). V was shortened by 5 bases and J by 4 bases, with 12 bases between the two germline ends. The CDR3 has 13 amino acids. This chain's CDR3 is CASSRRTVYEQYF. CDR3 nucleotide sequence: TGTGCCAGCAGCCGACGGACAGTTTACGAGCAGTACTTC.

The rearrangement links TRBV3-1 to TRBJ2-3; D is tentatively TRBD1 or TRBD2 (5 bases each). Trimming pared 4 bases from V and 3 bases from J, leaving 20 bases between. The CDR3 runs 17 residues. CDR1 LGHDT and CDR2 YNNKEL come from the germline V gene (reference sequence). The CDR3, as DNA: TGTGCCAGCAGCCGCTCCAGGGACCCCGCTTTGACAGATACGCAGTATTTT. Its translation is CASSRSRDPALTDTQYF.

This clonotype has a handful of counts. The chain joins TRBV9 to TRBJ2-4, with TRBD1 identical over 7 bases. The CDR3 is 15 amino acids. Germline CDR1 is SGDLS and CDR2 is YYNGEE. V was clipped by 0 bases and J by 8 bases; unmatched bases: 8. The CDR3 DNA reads TGTGCCAGCAGCGTAGGGAAGGGGGCTGGGGACATTCAGTACTTC. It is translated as CASSVGKGAGDIQYF.